One and the same sample provided the 8 T cell receptor beta chains below, sequenced in a study of graft-versus-host responses after intestinal transplantation. TCRdb's table, derived via immunoSEQ multiplex PCR, lists solely in-frame clones and lacks some. The repertoire has roughly 11,000 clones, around three quarters of them found once; the top ten carry more than 8.5%. Graft-derived tissue was subjected to processing to liberate intraepithelial and lamina propria lymphocytes. The input for sequencing was ileum tissue, taken 23 days after intestinal transplant. These receptors came from a human patient who received an intestinal transplant, so some T cells may come from the graft donor.

V and J are TRBV10-3 and TRBJ1-6; D gene unclear. Germline V gene sequence: CDR1 ENHRY, CDR2 SYGVKD. The V end was cut by 2 bases, the J end by 0 bases, with 11 bases between. There are 17 residues in the CDR3. In DNA form, the CDR3 reads TGTGCCATCAGTGAGCCGATGGTCGGCTCCTATAATTCACCCCTCCACTTT. Translated: CAISEPMVGSYNSPLHF.

The table lists this clone with a few counts. The gene calls are TRBV11-2 and TRBJ2-3, with 12 bases identical to TRBD2. Germline values: CDR1 SGHAT, CDR2 FQNNGV. CDR3 length: 16 amino acids. V was clipped by 3 bases and J by 4 bases; unmatched bases: 5. The CDR3 sequence: CASSFRTSGTADTQYF. In DNA, the CDR3 is TGTGCCAGCAGCTTTCGGACTAGCGGGACGGCAGATACGCAGTATTTT.

The chain employs TRBV7-2 and TRBJ1-2, with D perhaps TRBD1 (5 bases). Trimming removed 3 bases at V and 5 bases at J, with 7 bases between. The V gene's germline CDR1 is SGHTA and CDR2 FQGNSA. The CDR3 sequence is 12 residues long. CDR3 amino acids: CASSLGRYGYTF. CDR3 DNA sequence: TGTGCCAGCAGCTTGGGACGGTATGGCTACACCTTC.

This chain connects TRBV7-3 to TRBJ2-2; D is uncertain. Germline loops: CDR1 SGHTA, CDR2 FQGTGA. V dropped 0 bases and J dropped 1 base, with 0 bases sitting between them. CDR3 length equals 13 residues. CDR3 nucleotide sequence: TGTGCCAGCAGCTTAACGAACACCGGGGAGCTGTTTTTT. It codes for CASSLTNTGELFF.

The CDR3 DNA follows: TGTGCCAGTAGTATGCGGAACACTGAAGCTTTCTTT. This encodes CASSMRNTEAFF. J is TRBJ1-1 and V is TRBV19, with D unresolved. The CDR3 totals 12 residues. Germline V gene lookup returns CDR1 LNHDA and CDR2 SQIVND (reference sequence). The germline V and J ends were trimmed by 3 bases and 1 base, with 3 bases remaining between them. The whole variable domain, filled in from reference TRBV19 and TRBJ1-1, reads DGGITQSPKYLFRKEGQNVTLSCEQNLNHDAMYWYRQDPGQGLRLIYYSQIVNDFQKGDIAEGYSVSREKKESFPLTVTSAQKNPTAFYLCASSMRNTEAFFGQGTRLTVV.

J is TRBJ2-7 and V is TRBV9, with 8 nucleotides matching TRBD2. Trimming cost V 4 bases and J 2 bases; bases outside gene matches: 5. There are 14 residues in the CDR3. Germline V gene data show CDR1 as SGDLS and CDR2 as YYNGEE. The CDR3 DNA sequence: TGTGCCAGCAGCCCCCGGGGGGGGGCCTACGAGCAGTACTTC. This codes for CASSPRGGAYEQYF. Drawing the rest from reference TRBV9 and TRBJ2-7, the complete variable domain is DSGVTQTPKHLITATGQRVTLRCSPRSGDLSVYWYQQSLDQGLQFLIQYYNGEERAKGNILERFSAQQFPDLHSELNLSSLELGDSALYFCASSPRGGAYEQYFGPGTRLTVT.

The gene calls are TRBV7-9 and TRBJ1-5, with 9 bases matching TRBD1. CDR1 is SEHNR and CDR2 is FQNEAQ in the germline V gene (reference sequence). Trimming took 4 bases from V and 7 from J; bases not matched to a gene: 5. The CDR3 is 14 amino acids. Written as DNA, the CDR3 is TGTGCCAGCAGCTCCGGGACAGGGTACCAGCCCCAGCATTTT. Residues: CASSSGTGYQPQHF.

The chain employs TRBV29-1 and TRBJ1-2; TRBD1 aligns across 8 bases. The CDR3 contains 13 residues. Per the germline V gene, CDR1 is SQVTM and CDR2 is ANQGSEA. Germline trimming cut 2 bases from V and 6 bases from J; bases unmatched to any gene: 5. DNA for the CDR3: TGCAGCGTTGAATTTACAGGGGGGAATGGCTACACCTTC. Protein product: CSVEFTGGNGYTF.